A selection of T cell receptor beta chains follows, all from one sample in a study of shared clonotypes between healthy human individuals. TCRdb's copy holds only in-frame clones and misses some; the assay was immunoSEQ multiplex PCR. The data show 550,000 to 750,000 clones, just under 97% seen once. Sequences were obtained from naive CD8+ T cells sorted from blood. The origin of the receptors is a woman aged 25 to 39 in good health. Each CDR3 is given with its conserved first and last residue. D genes are given only for firm matches. Clone size, where shown, is once, few, many, or a class for clones that have expanded.

length | size | J | V | D | DNA | CDR3
14 | few | TRBJ2-7 | TRBV10-1 | . | TGCGCCAGCAGTGAGTCGCACCTCAGCTACGAGCAGTACTTC | CASSESHLSYEQYF
13 | . | TRBJ1-2 | TRBV28 | . | TGTGCCAGCAGTTTCGCGTCAGCCGTTGGCTACACCTTC | CASSFASAVGYTF
16 | . | TRBJ2-1 | TRBV6-6 | . | TGTGCCAGCAGTTACTCGAAATTGGGTTTAGCTGGCGAGCAGTTCTTC | CASSYSKLGLAGEQFF
13 | few | TRBJ1-1 | TRBV30 | . | TGTGCCTGGATGTTGGGGGAGGGCACTGAAGCTTTCTTT | CAWMLGEGTEAFF
14 | . | TRBJ2-5 | TRBV6-6 | . | TGTGCCAGCAGCCTTACCGGACTCCAAGAGACCCAGTACTTC | CASSLTGLQETQYF
17 | . | TRBJ2-5 | TRBV14 | TRBD1 | TGTGCCAGCAGCCCCACTAGACAGGGATTAGACCAAGAGACCCAGTACTTC | CASSPTRQGLDQETQYF
13 | . | TRBJ1-2 | TRBV6-4 | . | TGTGCCAGCAGTCCCGACAGCAGCTATGGCTACACCTTC | CASSPDSSYGYTF
13 | . | TRBJ2-1 | TRBV11-3 | TRBD2 | TGTGCCAGCAGCTTAGCGGGAGGTGATGAGCAGTTCTTC | CASSLAGGDEQFF
16 | . | TRBJ2-6 | TRBV13 | . | TGTGCCAGCAGCGGAGGACAGCACTCTGGGGCCAACGTCCTGACTTTC | CASSGGQHSGANVLTF
12 | . | TRBJ2-1 | TRBV27 | . | TGTGCCAGCAGTAGTAGTGGGGATGAGCAGTTCTTC | CASSSSGDEQFF
18 | . | TRBJ2-2 | TRBV5-1 | . | TGCGCCAGCAGCTTGGTTATTTGGACAGCGACGAACACCGGGGAGCTGTTTTTT | CASSLVIWTATNTGELFF
14 | . | TRBJ1-5 | TRBV30 | TRBD1 | TGTGCCTGGAGTGGAGGACAGGGACCTCAGCCCCAGCATTTT | CAWSGGQGPQPQHF
20 | . | TRBJ2-6 | TRBV2 | TRBD1 | TGTGCCAGCAGTTCAGACAATTCACCGGGACAGGCCTCTGGGGCCAACGTCCTGACTTTC | CASSSDNSPGQASGANVLTF
13 | . | TRBJ2-7 | TRBV19 | . | TGTGCCAGTAGTAGGCGGGGCAAGAACGAGCAGTACTTC | CASSRRGKNEQYF
15 | . | TRBJ1-2 | TRBV11-2 | TRBD1 | TGTGCCAGCAGCCCCGGGACAGGGATTTCCTATGGCTACACCTTC | CASSPGTGISYGYTF
15 | . | TRBJ2-4 | TRBV27 | TRBD1 | TGTGCCAGCAGTTTAAATGCAGGGGGTGGAAACATTCAGTACTTC | CASSLNAGGGNIQYF
13 | once | TRBJ1-2 | TRBV5-4 | . | TGTGCCAGCAGCTCCGGAGATTCGTATGGCTACACCTTC | CASSSGDSYGYTF
11 | once | TRBJ2-5 | TRBV9 | TRBD1 | TGTGCCAGCAGAGGGGGCGAGACCCAGTACTTC | CASRGGETQYF
15 | . | TRBJ1-5 | TRBV19 | . | TGTGCCAGTAGTATTGATCGGGACTTAAATCAGCCCCAGCATTTT | CASSIDRDLNQPQHF
13 | . | TRBJ2-7 | TRBV11-3 | . | TGTGCCAGCAGCTTAGGCGGCGGGGCCGAGCAGTACTTC | CASSLGGGAEQYF
16 | . | TRBJ2-1 | TRBV27 | . | TGTGCCAGCAGTTTATCAAGCGGCCTCACCTACAATGAGCAGTTCTTC | CASSLSSGLTYNEQFF
15 | once | TRBJ2-7 | TRBV7-9 | TRBD2 | TGTGCCAGCAGCCTAAAGAGCGGGAGTCCCTACGAGCAGTACTTC | CASSLKSGSPYEQYF
13 | . | TRBJ2-7 | TRBV2 | . | TGTGCCAGCAGTGAGACTAGCTCCTACGAGCAGTACTTC | CASSETSSYEQYF
11 | . | TRBJ2-2 | TRBV5-8 | . | TGTGCCAGCAGCCTCCCGGGGGAGCTGTTTTTT | CASSLPGELFF
15 | . | TRBJ2-5 | TRBV9 | TRBD2 | TGTGCCAGCAGCGTAGCGGGAGGGCCTGGGGAGACCCAGTACTTC | CASSVAGGPGETQYF
17 | . | TRBJ2-1 | TRBV2 | TRBD2 | TGTGCCAGCAGTGAAGCGTATGGTAGCGGGTTTGGAAATGAGCAGTTCTTC | CASSEAYGSGFGNEQFF
13 | . | TRBJ1-5 | TRBV6-5 | TRBD1 | TGTGCCAGCAGTTTCAGGGGGGACCAGCCCCAGCATTTT | CASSFRGDQPQHF
13 | . | TRBJ2-7 | TRBV5-1 | TRBD1 | TGCGCCAGCAGCTTGGGACAGGGGGACGAGCAGTACTTC | CASSLGQGDEQYF
13 | . | TRBJ2-7 | TRBV7-6 | . | TGTGCCAGCAGCTTAGGAACGAACTACGAGCAGTACTTC | CASSLGTNYEQYF
13 | . | TRBJ2-1 | TRBV6-5 | . | TGTGCCAGCAGTTACGTGGGGGGACATGAGCAGTTCTTC | CASSYVGGHEQFF
15 | once | TRBJ2-1 | TRBV4-1 | TRBD1 | TGCGCCAGCAGCCTGAGACAGGGCGTTGTGAATGAGCAGTTCTTC | CASSLRQGVVNEQFF
15 | . | TRBJ2-5 | TRBV5-1 | . | TGCGCCAGCAGCTCGGGTCGCCGTTACCAAGAGACCCAGTACTTC | CASSSGRRYQETQYF
15 | once | TRBJ2-1 | TRBV7-9 | TRBD2 | TGTGCCAGCAGCTTAGAAGTAGCGGGGTACAATGAGCAGTTCTTC | CASSLEVAGYNEQFF
17 | once | TRBJ2-7 | TRBV9 | . | TGTGCCAGCAGCGTAGAGGGAGGTGGGCGGGACTCCTACGAGCAGTACTTC | CASSVEGGGRDSYEQYF
15 | . | TRBJ2-2 | TRBV13 | TRBD2 | TGTGCCAGCGGTAGCGGGAAGGGGAGCACCGGGGAGCTGTTTTTT | CASGSGKGSTGELFF
13 | . | TRBJ1-1 | TRBV9 | . | TGTGCCAGCAGCGTAGGTGGAAGCACTGAAGCTTTCTTT | CASSVGGSTEAFF
13 | . | TRBJ2-7 | TRBV27 | . | TGTGCCAGCAGTTTTGGAGAGCTCTACGAGCAGTACTTC | CASSFGELYEQYF
15 | . | TRBJ2-4 | TRBV11-2 | . | TGTGCCAGCAGCTTAGAATATGGCGTCGAAAACATTCAGTACTTC | CASSLEYGVENIQYF
19 | . | TRBJ2-2 | TRBV10-3 | TRBD2 | TGTGCCATCAGTGAGAAGTACTTCTGGCGGGAGGGATACACCGGGGAGCTGTTTTTT | CAISEKYFWREGYTGELFF
12 | once | TRBJ2-5 | TRBV7-9 | . | TGTGCCAGCAGCTTATTTTCGGAGACCCAGTACTTC | CASSLFSETQYF
12 | . | TRBJ1-1 | TRBV2 | . | TGTGCCGGGGAGAAACTCGACACTGAAGCTTTCTTT | CAGEKLDTEAFF
16 | . | TRBJ2-1 | TRBV2 | . | TGTGCCAGCAGTGGAACGGACACCCGAAAGTACAATGAGCAGTTCTTC | CASSGTDTRKYNEQFF
15 | . | TRBJ2-4 | TRBV27 | . | TGTGCCAGCCTCGTAGAATTAGTAGCCAAAAACATTCAGTACTTC | CASLVELVAKNIQYF
14 | . | TRBJ2-7 | TRBV7-9 | . | TGTGCCAGCAGCCCGAAAGGGGTGGACTACGAGCAGTACTTC | CASSPKGVDYEQYF
15 | . | TRBJ2-1 | TRBV19 | . | TGTGCCAGTAGTGCCGGGAGCGGGCGGTACAATGAGCAGTTCTTC | CASSAGSGRYNEQFF
17 | . | TRBJ2-7 | TRBV5-1 | TRBD2 | TGCGCCAGCAGCTTAAAGCATGGGACTAGCGGGATTTACGAGCAGTACTTC | CASSLKHGTSGIYEQYF
16 | . | TRBJ2-7 | TRBV4-1 | TRBD1 | TGCGCCAGCAGCCAAGTCCAGGGACCCTCAGGGGGCGAGCAGTACTTC | CASSQVQGPSGGEQYF
13 | . | TRBJ1-1 | TRBV10-2 | . | TGCGCCAGCAGTGAGTACAGGGCGTATGAAGCTTTCTTT | CASSEYRAYEAFF
15 | . | TRBJ1-1 | TRBV5-4 | . | TGTGCCAGCAGCTTGGCCTGGGAGATGAACACTGAAGCTTTCTTT | CASSLAWEMNTEAFF
15 | . | TRBJ2-7 | TRBV7-9 | . | TGTGCCAGCAGCTCCCTCGGGGACGGATCCTACGAGCAGTACTTC | CASSSLGDGSYEQYF
13 | . | TRBJ2-7 | TRBV11-3 | . | TGTGCCAGCAGCTTAGACAGGGGCCACGAGCAGTACTTC | CASSLDRGHEQYF
15 | . | TRBJ1-3 | TRBV5-6 | . | TGTGCCAGCAGCTTGGGTTCGGGGTCAGGAAACACCATATATTTT | CASSLGSGSGNTIYF
13 | . | TRBJ2-1 | TRBV11-2 | . | TGTGCCAGCAGCTACACGGGTTACAATGAGCAGTTCTTC | CASSYTGYNEQFF
12 | . | TRBJ1-2 | TRBV6-1 | . | TGTGCCAGCAGTGAATTGGTAGATGGCTACACCTTC | CASSELVDGYTF
15 | . | TRBJ2-2 | TRBV5-1 | . | TGCGCCAGCAGCTTGGGTTGGGGATTTACCGGGGAGCTGTTTTTT | CASSLGWGFTGELFF